Included here is one T cell receptor beta chain sequence, with context. Antigen unknown. CDR1 MNHNS and CDR2 SASEGT come from the germline V gene. This CDR3 has 14 amino acids. V dropped 7 bases and J dropped 0 bases, with 12 bases sitting between them. CD45RO-negative, CCR7-selected cells formed the naive CD8 fraction, which excluded terminally differentiated effector memory CD45RA+ cells. This entry belongs to a study of shared clonotypes between healthy human individuals. For sorted subsets, roughly 210 ng DNA per replicate equaled 30,000 or so T cell genomes. In the original workflow: Filtering was not the same, since immunoSEQ gave junction-only sequences without quality scores. The table came from immunoSEQ multiplex PCR; TCRdb's copy has only in-frame clones and leaves some out. The D gene and trimming were derived from the DNA, and the V and J assignments and clone size from that table. The sample shows about 590,000 clones, nearly 97% of them seen only once.

Study findings and constraints: The rarefaction results pointed to incomplete sorted-subset sequencing despite large depth.

This clonotype was sampled from a woman in her 30s in good health. The sequencing sample was made of naive CD8+ T cells sorted from blood. V usage is TRBV6-1 and J usage is TRBJ1-1, with no clear D. CDR3 region: CASITDLMNTEAFF. CDR3 nucleotide sequence: TGTGCCAGCATAACAGATCTAATGAACACTGAAGCTTTCTTT.